This paragraph covers one TCR beta chain sequence. Its matching antigen is unknown. This sample stems from a study of T and B cells in COVID-19 patients. In the study overall: Recovered patients mostly had mild to moderate COVID-19 managed as outpatients. Comorbidities linked to unfavorable COVID-19 outcome were present in about 90% of the roughly 20 active-infection patients.

Multiplex PCR with BIOMED2 TRB-A/B primer pools amplified TRB rearrangements. TCRdb analysed the multiplex PCR reads with MiXCR anew, one entry per CDR3 protein. The table includes approximately 15,000 distinct CDR3 sequences, around 30% detected once. Each TRB amplification used about 230-550 ng of genomic DNA from blood. Study results and caveats: Sorted SARS-CoV-2-responsive or tetramer+ T cells and CD4+, regulatory and CD8+ subsets were not yet sequenced. In COVID-19 patients, T cell receptor beta variable and joining gene use was reportedly strongly skewed.

The germline V gene has CDR1 KGHDR and CDR2 SFDVKD. The CDR3 has 12 amino acids. The V and J ends lost 4 bases and 11 bases respectively, with 13 bases between them. The sequenced material came from blood. The source is a human donor who had recovered from COVID-19. The V call is TRBV24-1, the J call TRBJ1-1; D perhaps matches TRBD1 (5 bases). The CDR3 loop reads CATSDRARGAFF. CDR3 DNA: TGTGCCACCAGTGACAGGGCCCGCGGGGCTTTCTTT.